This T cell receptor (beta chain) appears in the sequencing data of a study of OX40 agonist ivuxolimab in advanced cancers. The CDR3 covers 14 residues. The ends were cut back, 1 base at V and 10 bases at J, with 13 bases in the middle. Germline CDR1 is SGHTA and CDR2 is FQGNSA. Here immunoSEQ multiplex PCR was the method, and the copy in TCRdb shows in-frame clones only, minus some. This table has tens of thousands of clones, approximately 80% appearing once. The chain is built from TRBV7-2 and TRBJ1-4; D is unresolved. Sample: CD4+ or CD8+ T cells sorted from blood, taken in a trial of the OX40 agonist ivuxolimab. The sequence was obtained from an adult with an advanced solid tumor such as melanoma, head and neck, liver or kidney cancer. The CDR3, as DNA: TGTGCCAGCAGCTTAGTTCCGGCCGTTGGAAAACTGTTTTTT. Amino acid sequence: CASSLVPAVGKLFF.